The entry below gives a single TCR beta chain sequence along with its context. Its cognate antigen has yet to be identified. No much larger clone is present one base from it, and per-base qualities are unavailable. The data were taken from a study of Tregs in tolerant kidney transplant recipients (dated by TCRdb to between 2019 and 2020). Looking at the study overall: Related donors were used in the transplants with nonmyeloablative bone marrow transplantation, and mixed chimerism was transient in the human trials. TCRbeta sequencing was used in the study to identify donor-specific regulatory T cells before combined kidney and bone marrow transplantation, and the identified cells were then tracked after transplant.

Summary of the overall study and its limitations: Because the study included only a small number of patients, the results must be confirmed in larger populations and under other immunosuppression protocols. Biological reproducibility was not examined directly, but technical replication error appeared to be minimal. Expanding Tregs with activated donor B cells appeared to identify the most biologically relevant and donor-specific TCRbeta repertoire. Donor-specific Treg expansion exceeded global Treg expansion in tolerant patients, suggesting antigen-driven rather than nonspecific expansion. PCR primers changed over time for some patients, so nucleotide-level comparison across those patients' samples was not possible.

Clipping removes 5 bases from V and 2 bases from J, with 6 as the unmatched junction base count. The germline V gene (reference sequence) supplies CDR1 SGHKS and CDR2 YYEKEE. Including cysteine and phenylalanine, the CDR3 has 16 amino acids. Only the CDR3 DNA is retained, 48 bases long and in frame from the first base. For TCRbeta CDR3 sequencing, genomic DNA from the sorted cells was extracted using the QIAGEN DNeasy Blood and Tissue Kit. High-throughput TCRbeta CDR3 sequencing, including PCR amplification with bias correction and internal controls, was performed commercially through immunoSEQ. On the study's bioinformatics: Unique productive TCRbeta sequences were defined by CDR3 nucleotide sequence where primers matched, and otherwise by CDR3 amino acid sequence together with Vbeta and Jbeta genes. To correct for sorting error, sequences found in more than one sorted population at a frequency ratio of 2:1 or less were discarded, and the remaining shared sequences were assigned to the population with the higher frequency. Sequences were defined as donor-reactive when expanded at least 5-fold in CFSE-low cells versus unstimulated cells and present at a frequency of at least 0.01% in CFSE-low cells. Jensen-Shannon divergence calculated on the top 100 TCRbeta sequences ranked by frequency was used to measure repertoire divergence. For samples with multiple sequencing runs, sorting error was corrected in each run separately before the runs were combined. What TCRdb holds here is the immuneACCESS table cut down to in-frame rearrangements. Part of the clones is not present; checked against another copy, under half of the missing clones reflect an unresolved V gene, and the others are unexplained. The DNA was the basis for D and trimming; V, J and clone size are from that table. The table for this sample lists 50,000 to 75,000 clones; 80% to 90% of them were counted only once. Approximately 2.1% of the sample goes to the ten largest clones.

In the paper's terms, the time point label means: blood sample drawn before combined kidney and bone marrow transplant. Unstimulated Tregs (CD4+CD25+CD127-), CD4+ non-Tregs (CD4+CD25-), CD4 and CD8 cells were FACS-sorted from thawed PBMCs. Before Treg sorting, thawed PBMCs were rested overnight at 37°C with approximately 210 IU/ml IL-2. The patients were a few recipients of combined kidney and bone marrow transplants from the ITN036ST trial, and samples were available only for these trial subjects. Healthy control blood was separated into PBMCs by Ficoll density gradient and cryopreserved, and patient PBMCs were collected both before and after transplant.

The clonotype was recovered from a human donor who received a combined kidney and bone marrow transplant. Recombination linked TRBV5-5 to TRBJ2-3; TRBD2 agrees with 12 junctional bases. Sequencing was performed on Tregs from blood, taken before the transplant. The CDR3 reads CASSHGLAGNTDTQYF. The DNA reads TGTGCCAGCAGTCACGGACTAGCGGGAAACACAGATACGCAGTATTTT.